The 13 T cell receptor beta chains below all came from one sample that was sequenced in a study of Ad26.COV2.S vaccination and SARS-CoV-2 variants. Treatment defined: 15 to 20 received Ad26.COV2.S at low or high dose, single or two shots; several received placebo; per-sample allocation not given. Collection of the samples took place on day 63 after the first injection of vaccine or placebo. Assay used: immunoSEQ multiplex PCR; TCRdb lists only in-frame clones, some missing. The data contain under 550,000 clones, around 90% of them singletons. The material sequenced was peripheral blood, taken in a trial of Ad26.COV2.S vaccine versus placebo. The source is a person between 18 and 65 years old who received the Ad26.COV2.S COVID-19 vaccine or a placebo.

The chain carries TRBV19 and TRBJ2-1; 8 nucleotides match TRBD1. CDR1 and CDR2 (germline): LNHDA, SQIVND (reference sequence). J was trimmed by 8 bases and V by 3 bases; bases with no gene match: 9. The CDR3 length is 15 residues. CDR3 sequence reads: CASSILGQGRDEQFF. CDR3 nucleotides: TGTGCCAGTAGTATTTTAGGACAGGGTCGAGATGAGCAGTTCTTC.

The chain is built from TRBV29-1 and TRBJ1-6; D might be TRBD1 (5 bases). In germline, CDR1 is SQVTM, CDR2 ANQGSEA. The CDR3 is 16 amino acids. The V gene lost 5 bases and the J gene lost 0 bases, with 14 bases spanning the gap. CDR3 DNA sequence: TGCAGCGTTCGACTCCAGGGTAGCTCCTATAATTCACCCCTCCACTTT. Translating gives CSVRLQGSSYNSPLHF.

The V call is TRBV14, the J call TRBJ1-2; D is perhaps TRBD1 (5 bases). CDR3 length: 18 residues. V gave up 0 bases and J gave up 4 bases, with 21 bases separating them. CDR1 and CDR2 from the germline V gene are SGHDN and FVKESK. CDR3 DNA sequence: TGTGCCAGCAGCCAAGATTTAGGGATTGGGCTCGGGACCTATGGCTACACCTTC. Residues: CASSQDLGIGLGTYGYTF.

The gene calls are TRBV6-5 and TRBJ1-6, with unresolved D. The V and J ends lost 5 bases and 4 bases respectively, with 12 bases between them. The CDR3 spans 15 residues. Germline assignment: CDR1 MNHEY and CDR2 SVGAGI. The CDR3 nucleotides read TGTGCCAGCAGTCCACAGCGTTTTTATAATTCACCCCTCCACTTT. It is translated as CASSPQRFYNSPLHF.

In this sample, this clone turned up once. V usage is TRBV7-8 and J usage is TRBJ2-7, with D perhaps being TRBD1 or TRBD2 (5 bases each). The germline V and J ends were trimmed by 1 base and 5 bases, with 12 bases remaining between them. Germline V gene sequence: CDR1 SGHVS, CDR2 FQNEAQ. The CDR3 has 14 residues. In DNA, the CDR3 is TGTGCCAGCAGCTTAGGCAGGGAGTCCAACGAGCAGTACTTC. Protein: CASSLGRESNEQYF. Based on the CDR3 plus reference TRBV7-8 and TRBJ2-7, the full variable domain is GAGVSQSPRYKVAKRGQDVALRCDPISGHVSLFWYQQALGQGPEFLTYFQNEAQLDKSGLPSDRFFAERPEGSVSTLKIQRTQQEDSAVYLCASSLGRESNEQYFGPGTRLTVT.

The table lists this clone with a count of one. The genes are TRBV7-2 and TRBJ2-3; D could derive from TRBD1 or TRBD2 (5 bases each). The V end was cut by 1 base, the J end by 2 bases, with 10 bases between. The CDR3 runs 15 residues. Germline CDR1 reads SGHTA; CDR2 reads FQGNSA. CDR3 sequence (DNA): TGTGCCAGCAGCTTAGTCTCCGGGGCCACAGATACGCAGTATTTT. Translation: CASSLVSGATDTQYF.

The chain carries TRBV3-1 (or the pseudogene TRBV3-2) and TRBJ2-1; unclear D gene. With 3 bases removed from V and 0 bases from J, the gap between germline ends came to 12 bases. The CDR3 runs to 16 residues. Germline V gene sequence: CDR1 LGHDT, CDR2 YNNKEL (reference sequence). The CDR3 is CASSHVLASSYNEQFF. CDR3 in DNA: TGTGCCAGCAGCCATGTACTCGCTAGCTCCTACAATGAGCAGTTCTTC.

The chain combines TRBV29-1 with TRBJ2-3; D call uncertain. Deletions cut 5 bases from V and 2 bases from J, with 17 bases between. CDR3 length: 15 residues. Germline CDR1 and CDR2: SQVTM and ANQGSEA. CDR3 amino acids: CSVRLAIASTDTQYF. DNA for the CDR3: TGCAGCGTTAGGTTGGCTATTGCCTCCACAGATACGCAGTATTTT.

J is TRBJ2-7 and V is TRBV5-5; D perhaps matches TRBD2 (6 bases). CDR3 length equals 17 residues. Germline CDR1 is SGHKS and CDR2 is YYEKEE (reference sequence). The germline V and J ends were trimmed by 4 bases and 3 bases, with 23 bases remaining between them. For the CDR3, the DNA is TGTGCCAGCAGCCAGGAGGCTTGGGACTCCCCTGTCTACGAGCAGTACTTC. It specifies CASSQEAWDSPVYEQYF.

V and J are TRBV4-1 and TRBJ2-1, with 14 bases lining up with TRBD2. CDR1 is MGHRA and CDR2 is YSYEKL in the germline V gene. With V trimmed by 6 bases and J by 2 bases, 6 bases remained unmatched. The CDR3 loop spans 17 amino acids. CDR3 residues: CASRGETSGRAYNEQFF. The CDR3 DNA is TGCGCCAGCAGGGGCGAGACTAGCGGGAGGGCCTACAATGAGCAGTTCTTC.

CDR3 DNA sequence: TGTGCCAGCAGTTTAGCGGCGTTCGGGGACGAGCAGTACTTC. Protein product: CASSLAAFGDEQYF. The chain recombines TRBV28 with TRBJ2-7; a weak D match, TRBD2 (5 bases). The CDR3 runs to 14 residues. Germline V gene lookup returns CDR1 MDHEN and CDR2 SYDVKM. The V and J ends lost 2 bases and 5 bases respectively, with 13 bases between them.

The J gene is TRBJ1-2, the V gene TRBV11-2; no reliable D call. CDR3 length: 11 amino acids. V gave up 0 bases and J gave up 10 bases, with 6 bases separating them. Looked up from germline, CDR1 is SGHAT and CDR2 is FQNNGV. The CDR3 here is CASSLDRDYTF. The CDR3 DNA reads TGTGCCAGCAGCTTAGACCGAGACTACACCTTC. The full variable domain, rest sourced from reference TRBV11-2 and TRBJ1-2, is EAGVAQSPRYKIIEKRQSVAFWCNPISGHATLYWYQQILGQGPKLLIQFQNNGVVDDSQLPKDRFSAERLKGVDSTLKIQPAKLEDSAVYLCASSLDRDYTFGSGTRLTVV.

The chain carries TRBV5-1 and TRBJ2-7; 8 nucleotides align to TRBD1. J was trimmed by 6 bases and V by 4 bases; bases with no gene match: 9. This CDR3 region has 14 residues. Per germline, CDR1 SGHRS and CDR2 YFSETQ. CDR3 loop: CASSPSRTGTEQYF. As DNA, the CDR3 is TGCGCCAGCAGCCCCTCCCGGACAGGGACCGAGCAGTACTTC.